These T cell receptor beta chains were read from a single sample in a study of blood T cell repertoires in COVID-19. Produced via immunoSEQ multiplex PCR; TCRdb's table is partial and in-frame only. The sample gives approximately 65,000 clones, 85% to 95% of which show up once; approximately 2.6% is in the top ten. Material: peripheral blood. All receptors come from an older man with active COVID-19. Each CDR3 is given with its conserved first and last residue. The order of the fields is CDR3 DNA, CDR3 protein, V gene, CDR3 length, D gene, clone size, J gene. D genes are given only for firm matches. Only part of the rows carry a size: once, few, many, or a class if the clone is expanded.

cdr3_nt: TGTGCCAGCAGCTCTCACATCTTGAACACTGAAGCTTTCTTT
cdr3_aa: CASSSHILNTEAFF
v_call: TRBV5-8
cdr3_length: 14
d_call: NA
clone_size: NA
j_call: TRBJ1-1

cdr3_nt: TGTGCCAGCAGCCAAACCGGGACAGGGAAGCAGCCCCAGCATTTT
cdr3_aa: CASSQTGTGKQPQHF
v_call: TRBV3-1/TRBV3-2
cdr3_length: 15
d_call: TRBD1
clone_size: NA
j_call: TRBJ1-5

cdr3_nt: TGTGCCAGCAGCTTAAGGGAGGCTTGGAATTCACCCCTCCACTTT
cdr3_aa: CASSLREAWNSPLHF
v_call: TRBV7-3
cdr3_length: 15
d_call: NA
clone_size: NA
j_call: TRBJ1-6

cdr3_nt: TGCGCCAGCAGTGGGCAGGTTAGCACAGATACGCAGTATTTT
cdr3_aa: CASSGQVSTDTQYF
v_call: TRBV5-1
cdr3_length: 14
d_call: NA
clone_size: NA
j_call: TRBJ2-3

cdr3_nt: TGTGCCAGTAGTTTCGGAGGTCAGCCCCAGCATTTT
cdr3_aa: CASSFGGQPQHF
v_call: TRBV19
cdr3_length: 12
d_call: NA
clone_size: NA
j_call: TRBJ1-5

cdr3_nt: TGTGCCAGCTCACCCTCGGGGGGGCTAGGAAACACCACATATTTT
cdr3_aa: CASSPSGGLGNTTYF
v_call: TRBV18
cdr3_length: 15
d_call: NA
clone_size: NA
j_call: TRBJ1-3

cdr3_nt: TGTGCCAGCAGCCCTTGGTTGGCGGGGACAGACAGAACTATGATTAGCTCCTATAATTCACCCCTCCACTTT
cdr3_aa: CASSPWLAGTDRTMISSYNSPLHF
v_call: TRBV6-2/TRBV6-3
cdr3_length: 24
d_call: TRBD1
clone_size: NA
j_call: TRBJ1-6

cdr3_nt: TGTGCCAGCAGCGTAGCGGGGGGCACGTACAATGAGCAGTTCTTC
cdr3_aa: CASSVAGGTYNEQFF
v_call: TRBV9
cdr3_length: 15
d_call: NA
clone_size: NA
j_call: TRBJ2-1

cdr3_nt: TGTGCCAGTAGCCGGGGGGGACAGCGCAATCAGCCCCAGCATTTT
cdr3_aa: CASSRGGQRNQPQHF
v_call: TRBV19
cdr3_length: 15
d_call: TRBD1
clone_size: once
j_call: TRBJ1-5

cdr3_nt: TGTGCCAGCAGCTTAGGTGGCAGGGGGACGAACACTGAAGCTTTCTTT
cdr3_aa: CASSLGGRGTNTEAFF
v_call: TRBV7-2
cdr3_length: 16
d_call: TRBD1
clone_size: NA
j_call: TRBJ1-1

cdr3_nt: TGTGCCAGCAGCTCGCAAATCGGACAGGGCTTCGGCTACACCTTC
cdr3_aa: CASSSQIGQGFGYTF
v_call: TRBV5-4
cdr3_length: 15
d_call: TRBD1
clone_size: NA
j_call: TRBJ1-2

cdr3_nt: TGTGCCAGCAGTCGGGGAGCTGGAAACACCATATATTTT
cdr3_aa: CASSRGAGNTIYF
v_call: TRBV6-5
cdr3_length: 13
d_call: NA
clone_size: few
j_call: TRBJ1-3

cdr3_nt: TGTGCCAGCAGCTTCGGGATTGAGCAGTTCTTC
cdr3_aa: CASSFGIEQFF
v_call: TRBV5-5
cdr3_length: 11
d_call: NA
clone_size: NA
j_call: TRBJ2-1

cdr3_nt: TGTGCCAGCAGCGGGGGACAGGGGGGCACTGAAGCTTTCTTT
cdr3_aa: CASSGGQGGTEAFF
v_call: TRBV7-2
cdr3_length: 14
d_call: TRBD1
clone_size: NA
j_call: TRBJ1-1

cdr3_nt: TGTGCCAGTAGCCAAACGACAGGGGGGTTCTCTGGAAACACCATATATTTT
cdr3_aa: CASSQTTGGFSGNTIYF
v_call: TRBV3-1/TRBV3-2
cdr3_length: 17
d_call: TRBD1
clone_size: NA
j_call: TRBJ1-3

cdr3_nt: TGTGCCAGCTCAGCTCGTGATGTGCCAGCGGGGTTCAATGAGCAGTTCTTC
cdr3_aa: CASSARDVPAGFNEQFF
v_call: TRBV18
cdr3_length: 17
d_call: TRBD2
clone_size: NA
j_call: TRBJ2-1

cdr3_nt: TGCGCCAGCAGCTTGGAAGCTCAGGGGTCAAATGAAAAACTGTTTTTT
cdr3_aa: CASSLEAQGSNEKLFF
v_call: TRBV5-1
cdr3_length: 16
d_call: NA
clone_size: NA
j_call: TRBJ1-4

cdr3_nt: TGTGCCAGCAGCCGCGGGGTAGAGACCCAGTACTTC
cdr3_aa: CASSRGVETQYF
v_call: TRBV6-5
cdr3_length: 12
d_call: NA
clone_size: NA
j_call: TRBJ2-5

cdr3_nt: TGTGCCAGTAGTATTTACTCTGGCTACACCTTC
cdr3_aa: CASSIYSGYTF
v_call: TRBV19
cdr3_length: 11
d_call: NA
clone_size: NA
j_call: TRBJ1-2

cdr3_nt: TGTGCCAGCACCCCTGGGCAGGGATACACTGAAGCTTTCTTT
cdr3_aa: CASTPGQGYTEAFF
v_call: TRBV5-4
cdr3_length: 14
d_call: NA
clone_size: NA
j_call: TRBJ1-1

cdr3_nt: TGCAGCGTTCCCCTACCGTCCGATACGCAGTATTTT
cdr3_aa: CSVPLPSDTQYF
v_call: TRBV29-1
cdr3_length: 12
d_call: NA
clone_size: NA
j_call: TRBJ2-3

cdr3_nt: TGTGCCAGCAGCCAACCCCTGACTGATTACAATGAGCAGTTCTTC
cdr3_aa: CASSQPLTDYNEQFF
v_call: TRBV6-2/TRBV6-3
cdr3_length: 15
d_call: NA
clone_size: few
j_call: TRBJ2-1

cdr3_nt: TGTGCCAGCAGCAATACAGGGTCCCCACAAGAGACCCAGTACTTC
cdr3_aa: CASSNTGSPQETQYF
v_call: TRBV6-2/TRBV6-3
cdr3_length: 15
d_call: NA
clone_size: NA
j_call: TRBJ2-5

cdr3_nt: TGTGCCAGCAGCTTACGACAGGGGCCCAATGAAAAACTGTTTTTT
cdr3_aa: CASSLRQGPNEKLFF
v_call: TRBV7-8
cdr3_length: 15
d_call: TRBD1
clone_size: NA
j_call: TRBJ1-4

cdr3_nt: TGTGCCATCAGAGTGGACAGCCAAGGGGCTGGCTACACCTTC
cdr3_aa: CAIRVDSQGAGYTF
v_call: TRBV10-3
cdr3_length: 14
d_call: NA
clone_size: few
j_call: TRBJ1-2

cdr3_nt: TGCGCCAGCAGTCAATCTTCTCCCTCTCCGACAGGGCTGGGGGTTTGGCGGTATGGCTACACCTTC
cdr3_aa: CASSQSSPSPTGLGVWRYGYTF
v_call: TRBV23-1
cdr3_length: 22
d_call: TRBD1
clone_size: few
j_call: TRBJ1-2

cdr3_nt: TGCGCCAGCAGCTGGGCCGCAACTAATGAAAAACTGTTTTTT
cdr3_aa: CASSWAATNEKLFF
v_call: TRBV5-1
cdr3_length: 14
d_call: NA
clone_size: NA
j_call: TRBJ1-4

cdr3_nt: TGCGCCAGCAATTCCAAGACAGGGCCCCCCTACAATGAGCAGTTCTTC
cdr3_aa: CASNSKTGPPYNEQFF
v_call: TRBV10-1
cdr3_length: 16
d_call: TRBD1
clone_size: NA
j_call: TRBJ2-1

cdr3_nt: TGTGCCAGCAGCCAGGTGACTAGCGGGGGGACCGGGGAGCTGTTTTTT
cdr3_aa: CASSQVTSGGTGELFF
v_call: TRBV4-2
cdr3_length: 16
d_call: TRBD2
clone_size: NA
j_call: TRBJ2-2

cdr3_nt: TGTGCCAGTAGCGGACAGGGGGCACAATATAGCAATCAGCCCCAGCATTTT
cdr3_aa: CASSGQGAQYSNQPQHF
v_call: TRBV27
cdr3_length: 17
d_call: TRBD1
clone_size: NA
j_call: TRBJ1-5

cdr3_nt: TGTGCCAGCAGCTTAACAGGGGCCCGTGAAGCTTTCTTT
cdr3_aa: CASSLTGAREAFF
v_call: TRBV11-3
cdr3_length: 13
d_call: TRBD1
clone_size: once
j_call: TRBJ1-1